These 10 T cell receptor beta chains originate from one sample sequenced in a study of post-analysis software for immune sequencing data. Study outcomes and limitations: In patients, about 5 TRBV segments were more frequent than in controls, with TRBV5-6, TRBV5-1 and TRBV20-1 among them.

Unique molecular identifiers had been added to the TCR beta cDNA libraries. TCRdb re-derived calls from the PCR reads in MiXCR, one entry per CDR3 protein. In the table there are about 820,000 distinct CDR3 sequences, roughly half of which are singletons. Their antigens remain unidentified. Material: blood. The receptor source for this set is a girl aged 10-17 years with multiple sclerosis.

This clonotype was seen once. CDR3 residues: CASSLGGGPPNEQFF. The CDR3 coding sequence is TGCGCCAGCAGCTTGGGGGGTGGGCCTCCCAATGAGCAGTTCTTC. The chain uses TRBV5-1 and TRBJ2-1; D gene unclear. The V end lost 0 bases, the J end lost 6 bases, and 13 bases lay between the germline ends. This CDR3 contains 15 residues. Germline V lookup: CDR1 SGHRS, CDR2 YFSETQ.

This clonotype was found a few times. The chain recombines TRBV19 with TRBJ2-3; D ambiguous. Germline V gene data show CDR1 as LNHDA and CDR2 as SQIVND (reference sequence). The CDR3 has 12 amino acids. Trimming took off 5 bases at V and 4 bases at J, with 7 bases between the two ends. Written as DNA, the CDR3 is TGTGCCAGTAGTCCCCTCTCAGATACGCAGTATTTT. Amino acid sequence: CASSPLSDTQYF.

This clonotype appeared a few times. V gene TRBV20-1 combines with J gene TRBJ2-1; 8 nucleotides align to TRBD2. Per germline, CDR1 DFQATT and CDR2 SNEGSKA (reference sequence). The trim removed 4 bases at V and 8 bases at J, leaving 13 bases unmatched. The CDR3 contains 15 residues. CDR3 sequence (DNA): TGCAGTGCTAAAGCCTGGGGACTAGTCCTGGATGAGCAGTTCTTC. This encodes CSAKAWGLVLDEQFF.

This clonotype was recorded a few times. The rearrangement joins TRBV6-4 to TRBJ2-5, with TRBD2 matching over 9 bases. CDR3 length: 15 residues. V gave up 0 bases and J gave up 11 bases; unmatched junction bases: 10. Germline-derived CDR1 and CDR2 are MRHNA and SNTAGT. The CDR3 sequence is CASSDSAGGHNEQYF. DNA for the CDR3: TGTGCCAGCAGTGACTCAGCGGGAGGTCACAATGAGCAGTACTTC.

The chain combines TRBV5-1 with TRBJ2-2, with D hard to call. This CDR3 is 15 amino acids long. With 2 bases removed from V and 0 bases from J, the gap between germline ends came to 8 bases. The germline gives CDR1 SGHRS, CDR2 YFSETQ. This chain's CDR3 is CASSFPSPNTGELFF. DNA for the CDR3: TGCGCCAGCAGCTTCCCGTCCCCGAACACCGGGGAGCTGTTTTTT. Full variable domain (rest looked up from reference TRBV5-1 and TRBJ2-2): KAGVTQTPRYLIKTRGQQVTLSCSPISGHRSVSWYQQTPGQGLQFLFEYFSETQRNKGNFPGRFSGRQFSNSRSEMNVSTLELGDSALYLCASSFPSPNTGELFFGEGSRLTVL.

The J gene is TRBJ2-1, the V gene TRBV11-1, with TRBD1 identical over 10 bases. The CDR3 contains 22 residues. J gave up 3 bases and V 0 bases, and 20 bases lay outside the gene matches. Per the germline V gene, CDR1 is SGHAT and CDR2 is FQDESV (reference sequence). The CDR3 DNA reads as TGTGCCAGCAGCTTAGCCTTGGGGGGGGACAGGGGCCCCCTAGGCTTCTACAATGAGCAGTTCTTC. Amino acids: CASSLALGGDRGPLGFYNEQFF. Drawing the rest from reference TRBV11-1 and TRBJ2-1, the complete variable domain is EAEVAQSPRYKITEKSQAVAFWCDPISGHATLYWYRQILGQGPELLVQFQDESVVDDSQLPKDRFSAERLKGVDSTLKIQPAELGDSAMYLCASSLALGGDRGPLGFYNEQFFGPGTRLTVL.

This chain links TRBV5-6 with TRBJ2-6, with 7 positions matching TRBD2. The germline V gene encodes CDR1 SGHDT and CDR2 YYEEEE. The CDR3 extends over 16 amino acids. J gave up 1 base and V 5 bases, and 6 bases lay outside the gene matches. CDR3 loop: CASRGGGTSGANVLTF. The CDR3 nucleotides read TGTGCCAGCAGGGGGGGAGGGACTTCTGGGGCCAACGTCCTGACTTTC.

Comments on this clonotype: A read error may produce the germline difference seen at one junction end. This rearrangement joins TRBV6-6 to TRBJ1-5, with 8 nucleotides matching TRBD1. Germline assignment: CDR1 MNHNY and CDR2 SVGAGI (reference sequence). The CDR3 runs to 17 residues. The CDR3 reads CARSYQIQGEKNQPQHF. DNA of the CDR3: TGTGCCCGCAGTTACCAAATACAGGGGGAGAAGAATCAGCCCCAGCATTTT.

This clonotype turned up a few times. A read error may account for a junction end that differs from germline. The chain employs TRBV7-6 and TRBJ2-7, with D perhaps matching TRBD1 (5 bases). The V gene's germline CDR1 is SGHVS and CDR2 FNYEAQ. The CDR3 has 15 residues. The CDR3 region has the DNA TGTGCCAGCAGTTTAGCATCAGGGTCCGCCTACGAGCAGTACTTC. Its translation is CASSLASGSAYEQYF.

The chain has TRBV14 and TRBJ2-7; 9 bases align to TRBD2. The ends lost 3 bases at V and 4 bases at J; junction bases unmatched: 4. The CDR3 covers 14 residues. Germline V gives CDR1 SGHDN, CDR2 FVKESK. The DNA of the CDR3 is TGTGCCAGCAGCCACTTAGCGGGAGCTTACGAGCAGTACTTC. Translating gives CASSHLAGAYEQYF.